These 10 T cell receptor beta chains were sequenced from one sample in a study of T cells in women clearing cervical HPV infection. TCRdb's copy holds only in-frame clones and misses some; the assay was immunoSEQ multiplex PCR. In all, the sample yields about 35,000 clones. Source material: blood buffy coat. All receptors derive from a woman between 18 and 75 years old with a cervical HPV16 infection that either progressed to CIN3+ or cleared (not recorded which).

Note on this clone: The CDR3 is cut off 3 residues early in the read; its end comes from the germline J gene. The chain recombines TRBV7-9 with TRBJ2-2; 9 positions match TRBD1. Germline V lookup: CDR1 SEHNR, CDR2 FQNEAQ (reference sequence). The CDR3 spans 14 residues. The CDR3 spells CASSPGTGREKLFF. CDR3 bases read: TGTGCCAGCAGTCCCGGGACAGGGCGTGAAAAG.

Comments on this clone: The read ends 3 residues early relative to the CDR3; the germline J gene fills the gap. The chain carries TRBV2 and TRBJ2-2; a weak D match, TRBD2 (6 bases). V was cut by 8 bases and J by 7 bases, with 8 bases left in between. The germline V gene has CDR1 SNHLY and CDR2 FYNNEI. The CDR3 sequence is 11 residues long. This CDR3 reads CASGGHGELFF. The CDR3 DNA, read in part, is TGTGCCAGCGGAGGGCACGGGGAG.

The CDR3 loop reads CASSLENRAEDGYTF. CDR3 DNA (partial): TGCGCCAGCAGCTTGGAAAACAGGGCTGAGGATGGC. The J gene is TRBJ1-2, the V gene TRBV5-1; the D gene is possibly TRBD1 (6 bases). The missing CDR3 end, 3 residues past where the read stops, is filled in from the germline J gene. Per the germline V gene, CDR1 is SGHRS and CDR2 is YFSETQ. This CDR3 comprises 15 residues. V lost 0 bases to trimming and J lost 6 bases, with 15 bases between them.

In the case of this clone: The sequence runs out 3 residues before the end of the CDR3; the remainder is reconstructed from the germline J gene. This chain joins TRBV19 and TRBJ1-2; D is undetermined. Trimming stripped 5 bases from V and 4 bases from J, with 14 bases between. CDR3 length: 14 residues. Germline CDR1 and CDR2: LNHDA and SQIVND (reference sequence). CDR3 bases read: TGTGCCAGTAGTTCTCCTGGGTGGGCCTATGGC. Its protein is CASSSPGWAYG. The CDR3 as a whole reads CASSSPGWAYGYTF.

The CDR3 loop is CASSPRGDEDEQFF. The sequenced CDR3 bases are TGTGCCAGCAGCCCTAGGGGAGACGAAGATGAG. This sequence joins TRBV7-7 and TRBJ2-1; D is perhaps TRBD1 or TRBD2 (5 bases each). The read falls 3 residues short of the CDR3 end, and the missing part is taken from the germline J gene. V was clipped by 5 bases and J by 8 bases, with 16 bases between them. Germline V gene lookup returns CDR1 SSHAT and CDR2 FNYEAQ (reference sequence). This CDR3 has 14 amino acids.

On this clone: The read falls 3 residues short of the CDR3 end, and the missing part is taken from the germline J gene. V usage is TRBV4-1 and J usage is TRBJ1-6, with 12 bases matching TRBD1. From germline, CDR1 is MGHRA and CDR2 YSYEKL. The CDR3 runs 15 residues. Trimming at V came to 4 bases and at J to 7 bases, leaving 2 bases not matched to a gene. The part of the CDR3 DNA that was read is TGCGCCAGCAGCCTGGGACAGGGGGCGAATTCACCC. This sequence encodes CASSLGQGANSP. The full-length CDR3 reads as CASSLGQGANSPLHF.

Concerning this clone itself: The CDR3 end falls 3 residues outside the read, so it is completed with the germline J gene. The V call is TRBV3-1 (or the pseudogene TRBV3-2), the J call TRBJ2-3, with a tentative D call TRBD1 (8 bases). The CDR3 loop spans 17 amino acids. With 4 bases removed from V and 1 base from J, the gap between germline ends came to 18 bases. CDR1 and CDR2 (germline): LGHDT, YNNKEL (reference sequence). The sequenced part of the CDR3 DNA is TGTGCCAGCAGCCTTTTTGGGGGGGGACAGGGCACAGATACG. Translated, it gives CASSLFGGGQGTDT. The whole CDR3 is CASSLFGGGQGTDTQYF.

CDR3 DNA (partial): TGTGCCAGCAGCTCCCCGATGGGCTACACC. This translates into CASSSPMGYT. The CDR3 reads in full as CASSSPMGYTIYF. The chain carries TRBV5-6 and TRBJ1-3; D remains unclear. Read data end 3 residues before the CDR3 end; the end is taken from the germline J gene. Between the trimmed V and J ends, which lost 3 bases and 8 bases, there was a span of 12 bases. Germline-derived CDR1 and CDR2 are SGHDT and YYEEEE. The CDR3 length is 13 residues.

CDR3 bases read: TGTGCCAGTAGTATGGGGACAACTTCCTACGAG. Translating gives CASSMGTTSYE. The entire CDR3 protein is CASSMGTTSYEQYF. V usage is TRBV19 and J usage is TRBJ2-7; D may be TRBD1 (6 bases). Read sequence stops 3 residues before the CDR3 end, and the germline J gene provides the missing end. The V gene lost 3 bases and the J gene lost 1 base, with 10 bases spanning the gap. Germline loops: CDR1 LNHDA, CDR2 SQIVND (reference sequence). CDR3 length equals 14 residues.

About this clone itself: The sequence runs out 3 residues before the end of the CDR3; the remainder is reconstructed from the germline J gene. The chain uses TRBV7-9 and TRBJ1-6; possible D gene TRBD1, 6 bases. Trimming removed 4 bases at V and 7 bases at J, with 14 bases between. CDR1 and CDR2 from the germline V gene are SEHNR and FQNEAQ (reference sequence). The CDR3 runs 15 residues. The part of the CDR3 DNA that was read is TGTGCCAGCAGCTCCGAGGGGGTTAAGAATTCACCC. Its translation is CASSSEGVKNSP. The whole CDR3 sequence is CASSSEGVKNSPLHF.